The clone carrying this T cell receptor (beta chain) was found many times. These data belong to a study of tumor-infiltrating lymphocytes in oesophageal squamous cell carcinoma. From germline, CDR1 is MNHEY and CDR2 SMNVEV (reference sequence). Between the trimmed V and J ends, which lost 4 bases and 1 base, there was a span of 14 bases. The CDR3 runs to 16 residues. TCRdb ran MiXCR on the PCR reads and lists one entry per CDR3 protein. This sample has around 21,000 distinct CDR3 sequences, with roughly 39% found just once. What was sequenced was normal esophageal tissue next to the tumor. The genes are TRBV27 and TRBJ2-4; possibly TRBD1 for D (7 bases). This receptor was identified in a male donor with esophageal squamous cell carcinoma. The CDR3 nucleotides are TGTGCCAGCAGTTCCAGGGGGGTCGACGCCAAAAACATTCAGTACTTC. Translating gives CASSSRGVDAKNIQYF.